The 32 T cell receptor beta chains given below trace back to one sample, sequenced in a study of T cells after yellow fever vaccination. TCRdb re-derived calls from the 5' RACE reads in MiXCR, one entry per CDR3 protein. Here the sample spans 500,000 to 650,000 distinct CDR3 sequences, 17% being singletons. The sequences come from PBMCs, collected 5 to 6 days after the first yellow fever vaccination. The receptors here all came from a man younger than 35 who received the YFV17D yellow fever vaccine.

This clonotype occurred a few times. The genes are TRBV29-1 and TRBJ2-3, with 8 bases aligning to TRBD2. V trimming: 7 bases; J trimming: 5 bases; junction bases outside the gene matches: 11. Germline V gene sequence: CDR1 SQVTM, CDR2 ANQGSEA. The CDR3 has 14 amino acids. The CDR3 loop is CSERDSLAGDTQYF. In DNA form, the CDR3 reads TGCAGCGAAAGAGACAGCCTAGCGGGAGATACGCAGTATTTT.

The rearrangement joins TRBV28 to TRBJ2-7, with 7 bases that match TRBD2. V was clipped by 3 bases and J by 4 bases; unmatched bases: 18. Germline-derived CDR1 and CDR2 are MDHEN and SYDVKM. This CDR3 comprises 18 residues. The CDR3 loop is CASSFSGVSPKTTYEQYV. CDR3 nucleotide sequence: TGTGCCAGCAGTTTCAGCGGGGTCTCTCCAAAGACAACGTACGAGCAGTACGTC.

This clonotype turned up a few times. The V and J genes are TRBV20-1 and TRBJ1-5; D is perhaps TRBD1 (5 bases). Trimming pared 0 bases from V and 9 bases from J, leaving 15 bases between. Germline loops: CDR1 DFQATT, CDR2 SNEGSKA (reference sequence). There are 14 residues in the CDR3. Here the CDR3 DNA reads TGCAGTGCTAGAGATCTCGGGGGGACGGGGCCCCAGCATTTT. Its protein product is CSARDLGGTGPQHF.

This clonotype was counted at least ten times. V usage is TRBV5-1 and J usage is TRBJ2-5; D call uncertain. V was clipped by 3 bases and J by 1 base, with 13 bases between them. The CDR3 length is 15 residues. The germline gives CDR1 SGHRS, CDR2 YFSETQ. CDR3 sequence (DNA): TGCGCCAGCAGCTCAGGATGGACCTCCCAAGAGACCCAGTACTTC. Protein: CASSSGWTSQETQYF.

This clonotype came up a few times. This sequence joins TRBV5-1 and TRBJ2-3; the D gene is possibly TRBD1 (6 bases). In germline, CDR1 is SGHRS, CDR2 YFSETQ. With 0 bases removed from V and 2 bases from J, the gap between germline ends came to 13 bases. The CDR3 runs 16 residues. This CDR3 is CASSLDRARPTDTQYF. Written as DNA, the CDR3 is TGCGCCAGCAGCTTGGACAGGGCGAGACCCACAGATACGCAGTATTTT.

This clonotype was observed a handful of times. The V call is TRBV20-1, the J call TRBJ1-1; no clear D gene. Germline-derived CDR1 and CDR2 are DFQATT and SNEGSKA (reference sequence). V was trimmed by 6 bases and J by 1 base, leaving 27 bases between them. The CDR3 contains 18 residues. CDR3 loop: CSAALPLQQSLSNTEAFF. The CDR3 DNA follows: TGCAGTGCCGCCTTACCTCTCCAACAGTCCCTCTCGAACACTGAAGCTTTCTTT.

The table lists this clonotype with many counts. The J gene is TRBJ2-3, the V gene TRBV20-1, with D tentatively TRBD1 (5 bases). The CDR3 is 14 amino acids. The germline CDR1 and CDR2 sequences are DFQATT and SNEGSKA (reference sequence). Trimming shortened V by 5 bases and J by 2 bases, and 14 bases separated the two germline ends. CDR3: CSALRWTTTDTQYF. The CDR3 DNA reads as TGCAGTGCTTTGCGTTGGACAACCACAGATACGCAGTATTTT.

The chain combines TRBV6-1 with TRBJ1-4, with TRBD1 matching over 7 bases. V was clipped by 7 bases and J by 8 bases; unmatched bases: 7. The CDR3 has 13 amino acids. Germline CDR1 is MNHNS and CDR2 is SASEGT. CDR3 DNA sequence: TGTGCCAGCAAAATGACAGGGAACGAAAAACTGTTTTTT. Its protein product is CASKMTGNEKLFF.

The chain couples TRBV7-2 to TRBJ1-2, with D hard to call. The V end was cut by 3 bases, the J end by 6 bases, with 14 bases between. CDR3 length equals 14 residues. Germline loops: CDR1 SGHTA, CDR2 FQGNSA. The DNA for the CDR3 is TGTGCCAGCAGCTTTAGAGGGAATTACGATGGCTACACCTTC. Encoded protein: CASSFRGNYDGYTF.

The V gene is TRBV6-1, the J gene TRBJ1-2, with D maybe TRBD1 (5 bases). In germline, CDR1 is MNHNS, CDR2 SASEGT. This CDR3 contains 16 residues. V was clipped by 5 bases and J by 6 bases, with 22 bases between them. The CDR3 DNA follows: TGTGCCAGCAGTCCTCTATTTGTGGGGCGTAAGGATGGCTACACCTTC. It yields the protein CASSPLFVGRKDGYTF.

This clonotype was seen more than once but under ten times. This chain links TRBV30 with TRBJ1-5; possible D gene TRBD1, 5 bases. V was cut by 0 bases and J by 7 bases, with 10 bases left in between. The CDR3 is 13 amino acids. Per germline, CDR1 GTSNPN and CDR2 SVGIG (reference sequence). The CDR3 is CAWSVRQGQPQHF. Written as DNA, the CDR3 is TGTGCCTGGAGTGTACGTCAGGGCCAGCCCCAGCATTTT. Looking up the rest from reference TRBV30 and TRBJ1-5 gives the full variable domain: SQTIHQWPATLVQPVGSPLSLECTVEGTSNPNLYWYRQAAGRGLQLLFYSVGIGQISSEVPQNLSASRPQDRQFILSSKKLLLSDSGFYLCAWSVRQGQPQHFGDGTRLSIL.

There are a few counts of this clonotype. The chain uses TRBV20-1 and TRBJ2-2, with D perhaps given as TRBD1 or TRBD2 (5 bases each). The CDR3 sequence is 14 residues long. Germline V gene lookup returns CDR1 DFQATT and CDR2 SNEGSKA (reference sequence). The V gene lost 5 bases and the J gene lost 0 bases, with 10 bases spanning the gap. The CDR3 DNA reads as TGCAGTGCTTCCGGGACGGCGAACACCGGGGAGCTGTTTTTT. Translating it yields CSASGTANTGELFF.

This clonotype was found a few times. The chain has TRBV12-3 or TRBV12-4 and TRBJ2-3; no firm D call. Between the trimmed V and J ends, which lost 10 bases and 2 bases, there was a span of 13 bases. The CDR3 spans 13 residues. The CDR3 nucleotides are TGTGCCACTTCAGTTAAACCCACAGATACGCAGTATTTT. Its translation: CATSVKPTDTQYF.

This clonotype came up many times. This chain links TRBV7-2 with TRBJ2-1; 9 bases are a match to TRBD1. Trimming took 4 bases from V and 1 from J; bases not matched to a gene: 8. CDR1 is SGHTA, CDR2 FQGNSA, per germline. The CDR3 length is 17 residues. This CDR3 is CASSSPTGGLSYNEQFF. The DNA of the CDR3 is TGTGCCAGCAGCTCCCCAACAGGGGGCTTGTCCTACAATGAGCAGTTCTTC. Looking up the rest from reference TRBV7-2 and TRBJ2-1 gives the full variable domain: GAGVSQSPSNKVTEKGKDVELRCDPISGHTALYWYRQSLGQGLEFLIYFQGNSAPDKSGLPSDRFSAERTGGSVSTLTIQRTQQEDSAVYLCASSSPTGGLSYNEQFFGPGTRLTVL.

Regarding this clonotype: The germline gene is not matched at one end of the junction; a read error may be the cause. The V call is TRBV12-3 or TRBV12-4, the J call TRBJ2-3, with 13 bases aligning to TRBD2. The CDR3 is made up of 16 amino acids. The CDR3 protein is CASSLGLAGHTDTRYF. The CDR3 DNA follows: TGTGCCAGCAGTTTGGGACTAGCGGGACACACAGATACGCGGTATTTT.

The J gene is TRBJ2-3, the V gene TRBV10-2, with D unresolved. CDR3 size: 13 residues. The germline V gene encodes CDR1 WSHSY and CDR2 SAAADI. V dropped 2 bases and J dropped 10 bases, with 13 bases sitting between them. Here the CDR3 reads CASSEDQRFSQYF. The DNA of the CDR3 is TGCGCCAGCAGTGAGGACCAGCGCTTTTCGCAGTATTTT.

In its sample, this clonotype was seen a few times. CDR3 nucleotide sequence: TGTGCCAGCAGCCAAATAAACTCTGCCACACCGGGACACTACTATGGCTACACCTTC. This gives the protein CASSQINSATPGHYYGYTF. The V gene is TRBV7-8, the J gene TRBJ1-2; possibly TRBD1 for D (6 bases). The V gene's germline CDR1 is SGHVS and CDR2 FQNEAQ. The CDR3 is 19 amino acids. V was pared by 5 bases and J by 3 bases, with 28 bases between.

This clonotype has at least ten counts. In DNA form, the CDR3 reads TGTGCCAGCAGCTTAGAATCCCCATTCAAGGAGACCCAGTACTTC. This encodes CASSLESPFKETQYF. This chain uses TRBV7-6 with TRBJ2-5, with D unclear. Per germline, CDR1 SGHVS and CDR2 FNYEAQ. V was shortened by 1 base and J by 5 bases, with 14 bases between the two germline ends. The CDR3 covers 15 residues.

V gene TRBV10-3 combines with J gene TRBJ2-7; 11 nucleotides match TRBD1. This CDR3 is 14 amino acids long. Germline lookup yields CDR1 ENHRY and CDR2 SYGVKD. V gave up 2 bases and J gave up 4 bases; unmatched junction bases: 1. CDR3 coding DNA: TGTGCCATCAGTGAGGGACAGGGGGCTTACGAGCAGTACGTC. Amino acids: CAISEGQGAYEQYV.

This rearrangement joins TRBV29-1 to TRBJ2-6; 7 bases line up with TRBD1. J gave up 3 bases and V 1 base, and 15 bases lay outside the gene matches. CDR3 length equals 19 residues. Per the germline V gene, CDR1 is SQVTM and CDR2 is ANQGSEA. The CDR3 DNA sequence: TGCAGCGTTGAAGTTCAGGGTGACGCAGGGGGTAATGGGGCCAACGTCCTGACTTTC. Its protein is CSVEVQGDAGGNGANVLTF.

This clonotype was seen a handful of times. V is TRBV5-5 and J is TRBJ1-6; tentative D call: TRBD1 (5 bases). V was cut by 3 bases and J by 3 bases, with 10 bases left in between. In germline, CDR1 is SGHKS, CDR2 YYEKEE (reference sequence). The CDR3 sequence is 15 residues long. The CDR3 is CASSSGTYYNSPLHF. In DNA form, the CDR3 reads TGTGCCAGCAGCTCCGGGACCTACTATAATTCACCCCTCCACTTT. Full variable domain (outside the CDR3, taken from reference TRBV5-5 and TRBJ1-6): DAGVTQSPTHLIKTRGQQVTLRCSPISGHKSVSWYQQVLGQGPQFIFQYYEKEERGRGNFPDRFSARQFPNYSSELNVNALLLGDSALYLCASSSGTYYNSPLHFGNGTRLTVT.

This chain joins TRBV5-1 and TRBJ2-7; the match to TRBD2 covers 8 bases. Germline CDR1 and CDR2: SGHRS and YFSETQ. The CDR3 totals 15 residues. The trim removed 3 bases at V and 2 bases at J, leaving 7 bases unmatched. The CDR3 nucleotides read TGCGCCAGCAGCTCGGGGGGGAACCCACCCTACGAGCAGTACTTC. Its translation is CASSSGGNPPYEQYF.

CDR3 loop: CASSLAPTVNTEAFF. CDR3 sequence (DNA): TGTGCCAGCAGCTTAGCCCCGACAGTGAACACTGAAGCTTTCTTT. The chain carries TRBV13 and TRBJ1-1; D might be TRBD1 (5 bases). Trimming took 1 base from V and 0 from J, leaving 9 bases between them. Germline loops: CDR1 PRHDT, CDR2 FYEKMQ (reference sequence). This CDR3 has 15 residues.

The sample holds many counts of this clonotype. This chain connects TRBV6-1 to TRBJ2-1; TRBD2 aligns across 11 bases. The CDR3 is made up of 16 amino acids. Germline V gene data show CDR1 as MNHNS and CDR2 as SASEGT. V lost 4 bases and J lost 7; bases outside the gene matches: 9. CDR3 DNA: TGTGCCAGCAGTGCGCGTGTAGCGGGGGGGCTTAATGAGCAGTTCTTC. Its protein is CASSARVAGGLNEQFF.

This clonotype was observed a few times. The chain employs TRBV11-2 and TRBJ2-3; D not certain. Trimming took off 0 bases at V and 5 bases at J, with 12 bases between the two ends. There are 15 residues in the CDR3. Looked up from germline, CDR1 is SGHAT and CDR2 is FQNNGV. The CDR3 region is CASSLDLGWVDTQYF. The CDR3 DNA is TGTGCCAGCAGCTTAGATCTGGGATGGGTAGATACGCAGTATTTT.

This chain connects TRBV6-5 to TRBJ1-1; D possibly corresponds to TRBD1 (6 bases). This CDR3 region has 15 residues. V lost 4 bases and J lost 4, with 16 bases in between. In germline, CDR1 is MNHEY, CDR2 SVGAGI. The CDR3 DNA follows: TGTGCCAGCAGTTTTTCAGGGGCGGCAGGCACTGAAGCTTTCTTT. Residues: CASSFSGAAGTEAFF.

This chain links TRBV20-1 with TRBJ2-3; D gene ambiguous. The V end lost 6 bases, the J end lost 1 base, and 17 bases lay between the germline ends. The CDR3 consists of 15 residues. The germline CDR1 and CDR2 sequences are DFQATT and SNEGSKA (reference sequence). The CDR3 DNA reads TGCAGTGCCAACCGTGCCCAGGCTGGCACAGATACGCAGTATTTT. The encoded protein is CSANRAQAGTDTQYF.

A few counts support this clonotype. The chain carries TRBV12-3 or TRBV12-4 and TRBJ1-5; the D is unclear. The CDR3 contains 14 residues. V was trimmed by 8 bases and J by 3 bases, leaving 14 bases between them. The CDR3 here is CASLDSGHNQPQHF. The DNA of the CDR3 is TGTGCCAGCCTTGATTCAGGCCACAATCAGCCCCAGCATTTT.

The chain has TRBV6-2 or TRBV6-3 and TRBJ2-3; 11 nucleotides align to TRBD2. The CDR3 has 14 residues. Germline-derived CDR1 and CDR2 are MNHEY and SVGEGT. The V gene end was trimmed by 7 bases and the J gene end by 9 bases; junction bases not matched to a gene: 9. The CDR3 nucleotides read TGTGCCAGCAACCCTAGCGGGGGGTCCTCCACGCAGTATTTT. This encodes CASNPSGGSSTQYF.

The CDR3 loop reads CASSERGIRGYNEQFF. CDR3 nucleotide sequence: TGTGCCAGCAGTGAACGGGGAATCAGGGGCTACAATGAGCAGTTCTTC. This sequence joins TRBV6-1 and TRBJ2-1, with D perhaps matching TRBD1 (6 bases). This CDR3 contains 16 residues. Trimming shortened V by 2 bases and J by 3 bases, and 14 bases separated the two germline ends. Per germline, CDR1 MNHNS and CDR2 SASEGT.

This chain links TRBV6-1 with TRBJ1-4, with D perhaps matching TRBD1 (5 bases). CDR3 length equals 13 residues. The V end lost 6 bases, the J end lost 6 bases, and 11 bases lay between the germline ends. Looked up from germline, CDR1 is MNHNS and CDR2 is SASEGT. CDR3: CASRKVGDEKLFF. The CDR3 DNA reads TGTGCCAGCAGGAAGGTGGGGGATGAAAAACTGTTTTTT.

The sample holds many counts of this clonotype. The chain uses TRBV4-1 and TRBJ2-7; 10 positions match TRBD1. This CDR3 region has 14 residues. The V segment lost 4 bases and the J segment 5 bases; nucleotides outside the gene matches: 5. The V gene's germline CDR1 is MGHRA and CDR2 YSYEKL. CDR3 residues: CASSRGQGGNEQYF. CDR3 in DNA: TGCGCCAGCAGCCGCGGACAGGGGGGGAACGAGCAGTACTTC.